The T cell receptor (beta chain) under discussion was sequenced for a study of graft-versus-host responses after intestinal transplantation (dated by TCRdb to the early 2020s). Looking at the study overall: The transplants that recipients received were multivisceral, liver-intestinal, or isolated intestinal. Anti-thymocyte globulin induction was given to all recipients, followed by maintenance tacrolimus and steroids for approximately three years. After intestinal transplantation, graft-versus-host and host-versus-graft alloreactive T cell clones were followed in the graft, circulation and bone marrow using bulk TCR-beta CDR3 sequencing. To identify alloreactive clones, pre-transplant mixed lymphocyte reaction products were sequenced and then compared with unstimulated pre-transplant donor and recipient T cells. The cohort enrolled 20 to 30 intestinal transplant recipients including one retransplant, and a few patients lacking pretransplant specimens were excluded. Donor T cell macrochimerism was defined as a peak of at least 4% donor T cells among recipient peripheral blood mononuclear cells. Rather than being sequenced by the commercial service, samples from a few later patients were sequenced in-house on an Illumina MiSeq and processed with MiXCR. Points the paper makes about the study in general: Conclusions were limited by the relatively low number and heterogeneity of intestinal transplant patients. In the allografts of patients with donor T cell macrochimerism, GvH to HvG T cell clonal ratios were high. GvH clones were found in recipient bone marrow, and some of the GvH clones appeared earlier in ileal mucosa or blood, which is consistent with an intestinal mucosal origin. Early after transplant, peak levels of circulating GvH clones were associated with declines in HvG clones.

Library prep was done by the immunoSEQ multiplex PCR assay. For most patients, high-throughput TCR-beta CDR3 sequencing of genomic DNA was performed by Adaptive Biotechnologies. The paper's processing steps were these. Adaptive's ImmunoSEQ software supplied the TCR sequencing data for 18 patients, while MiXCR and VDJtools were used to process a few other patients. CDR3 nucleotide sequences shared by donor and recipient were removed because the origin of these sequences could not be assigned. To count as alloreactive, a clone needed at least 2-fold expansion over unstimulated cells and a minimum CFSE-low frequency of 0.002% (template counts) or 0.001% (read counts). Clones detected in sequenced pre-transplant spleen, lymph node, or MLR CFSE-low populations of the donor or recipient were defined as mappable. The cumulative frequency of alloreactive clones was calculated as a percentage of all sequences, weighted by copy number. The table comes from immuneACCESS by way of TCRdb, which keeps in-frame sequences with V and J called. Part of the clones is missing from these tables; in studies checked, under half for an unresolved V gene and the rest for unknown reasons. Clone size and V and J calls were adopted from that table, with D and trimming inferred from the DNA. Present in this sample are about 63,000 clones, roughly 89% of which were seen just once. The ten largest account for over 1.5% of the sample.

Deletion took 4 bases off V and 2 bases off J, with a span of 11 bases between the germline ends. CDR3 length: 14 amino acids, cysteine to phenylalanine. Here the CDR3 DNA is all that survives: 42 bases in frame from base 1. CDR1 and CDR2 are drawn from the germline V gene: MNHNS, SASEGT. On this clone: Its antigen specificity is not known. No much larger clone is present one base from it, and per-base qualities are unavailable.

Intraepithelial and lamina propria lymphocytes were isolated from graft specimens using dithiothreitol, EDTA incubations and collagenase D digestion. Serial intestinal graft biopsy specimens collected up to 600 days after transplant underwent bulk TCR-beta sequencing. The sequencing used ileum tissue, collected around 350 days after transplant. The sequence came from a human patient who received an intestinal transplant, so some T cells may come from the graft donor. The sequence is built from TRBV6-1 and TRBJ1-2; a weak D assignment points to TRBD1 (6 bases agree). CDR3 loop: CASSGQTGNYGYTF. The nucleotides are TGTGCCAGCAGTGGACAGACAGGCAACTATGGCTACACCTTC.